These T cell receptor beta chains were read from a single sample in a study of blood T cell repertoires in COVID-19. Sequencing used immunoSEQ multiplex PCR; TCRdb keeps in-frame clones, though not all of them. Among approximately 210,000 clones listed, around 90% were seen once. Sequenced input: peripheral blood. The receptor source for this set is a man in his 70s with acute or convalescent COVID-19. Each CDR3 is given with its conserved first and last residue. D genes are given only for firm matches.

v_gene	d_gene	j_gene	CDR3aa
TRBV4-1	TRBD2	TRBJ2-1	CASSRGTSGVYNEQFF
TRBV6-5	TRBD2	TRBJ2-2	CASSPPWGGTGELFF
TRBV5-1	TRBD1	TRBJ2-7	CASSLSGGTSYEQYF
TRBV2	.	TRBJ2-1	CASREDNYNEQFF
TRBV27	.	TRBJ1-6	CASSLRQTPPGDSPLHF
TRBV19	TRBD1	TRBJ2-2	CASSPGQGNTGELFF
TRBV9	TRBD1	TRBJ1-4	CASSPRTGQTNEKLFF
TRBV5-1	TRBD2	TRBJ2-5	CASSLARQGSGSGGTQYF
TRBV2	.	TRBJ2-7	CASSEGALGPHYEQYF
TRBV18	.	TRBJ1-1	CASSPRVGLSTEAFF
TRBV4-3	.	TRBJ2-7	CASSQEDSRLEQYF
TRBV18	.	TRBJ2-7	CASSPSLAASSYEQYF
TRBV7-6	.	TRBJ2-1	CASSPQGYEQFF
TRBV29-1	.	TRBJ1-2	CSVEDRVQASGYTF
TRBV5-1	.	TRBJ2-2	CASLPGTTNTGELFF
TRBV19	TRBD1	TRBJ1-3	CASSNPDRGPTDTIYF
TRBV12-5	.	TRBJ2-5	CASGLPTGSGSTQYF
TRBV10-3	.	TRBJ2-1	CAIRSPGHDEQFF
TRBV10-3	.	TRBJ1-5	CAISVEEGGNQPQHF
TRBV7-9	.	TRBJ1-2	CASSLATRITNYGYTF
TRBV11-2	.	TRBJ1-1	CASSFLWGGTEAFF
TRBV28	.	TRBJ1-5	CASSYATGHTSNQPQHF
TRBV7-6	.	TRBJ1-2	CASSEPQGHGYTF
TRBV29-1	.	TRBJ2-7	CSVEAGGGYEQYF
TRBV11-2	.	TRBJ1-2	CASSLDRVGYTF
TRBV19	TRBD1	TRBJ1-5	CASSGLAGTDSNQPQHF
TRBV20-1	TRBD1	TRBJ1-2	CSGDSYGYTF
TRBV5-6	TRBD2	TRBJ2-7	CASTRGEGGREVEQYF
TRBV28	TRBD1	TRBJ1-1	CASSLGQGTTEAFF
TRBV2	.	TRBJ1-5	CASSRDTYSNQPQHF
TRBV15	.	TRBJ2-7	CATSRDAGLSEQYF
TRBV5-1	.	TRBJ2-3	CASRSLASSSTDTQYF
TRBV10-3	.	TRBJ2-7	CAISDGDFGEQYF
TRBV10-2	TRBD2	TRBJ2-1	CASKLAGGPHEQFF
TRBV27	.	TRBJ2-1	CASRPLAVQSSYNEQFF
TRBV6-5	.	TRBJ1-1	CASSSLAGRLTFF
TRBV9	TRBD2	TRBJ2-2	CASSEGLAGGPESGELFF